This T cell receptor (beta chain) was recorded in a study of blood T cell repertoires in COVID-19. Across the study: There were acute and convalescent COVID-19 samples, and they came from the United States, Italy and Spain. T cells, B-cell-depleted T cells, or PBMCs provided the cDNA or gDNA that served as material.

Clones were read by immunoSEQ multiplex PCR, and TCRdb kept only the in-frame ones, dropping some. The repertoire holds 65,000 to 70,000 clones, with approximately 93% as singletons. The trim removed 4 bases at V and 4 bases at J, leaving 7 bases unmatched. CDR3 length equals 15 residues. Germline V gives CDR1 SGHRS, CDR2 YFSETQ. The chain recombines TRBV5-1 with TRBJ2-1, with 8 bases fitting TRBD1. The TCR was taken from a man between 70 and 80 years old with active COVID-19. The sequenced sample consisted of peripheral blood. CDR3 protein: CASSRGQGLYNEQFF. CDR3 DNA: TGCGCCAGCAGCCGAGGACAGGGATTGTACAATGAGCAGTTCTTC.